The next 9 T cell receptor beta chains were all read from a single sample in a study of blood T cells in healthy people across ages. Using a J-beta primer mix together with a sample-barcoded 5' primer, a second PCR was run for roughly 6 to 12 cycles. TCRdb re-called the 5' RACE reads through MiXCR, storing one row per CDR3 protein. The sample has under 950,000 distinct CDR3 sequences, approximately 21% seen once; the top ten hold about 22%. The material sequenced was blood. The origin of the receptors is a man in his sixties or seventies in good health.

CDR3 sequence (DNA): TGTGCCAGCAGTTTCCGGACGGTAAAAGAGACCCAGTACTTC. This gives the protein CASSFRTVKETQYF. The chain recombines TRBV12-3 or TRBV12-4 with TRBJ2-5, with no clear D. The CDR3 runs 14 residues. Trimming removed 3 bases from V and 3 bases from J, with 11 bases in between.

This chain uses TRBV27 with TRBJ2-3; TRBD1 might be the D (6 bases). Germline V gene lookup returns CDR1 MNHEY and CDR2 SMNVEV (reference sequence). With 5 bases removed from V and 6 bases from J, the gap between germline ends came to 21 bases. This CDR3 contains 16 residues. CDR3 region: CASSPRIRGLADTQYF. CDR3 DNA: TGTGCCAGCAGTCCACGTATCAGGGGTCTGGCGGATACGCAGTATTTT.

The rearrangement joins TRBV6-1 to TRBJ2-5; no clear D. The J call may not be correct, given that the DNA end is closer to TRBJ2-7. The germline V gene encodes CDR1 MNHNS and CDR2 SASEGT. The CDR3 covers 13 residues. CDR3 sequence (DNA): TGTGCCAGCAGTGACCTAACATACTACGAGCAGTACTTC. Encoded protein: CASSDLTYYEQYF.

This clonotype appeared a few times. The chain recombines TRBV5-1 with TRBJ2-1; no reliable D call. Trimming shortened V by 0 bases and J by 1 base, and 8 bases separated the two germline ends. The CDR3 length is 15 residues. Germline CDR1 and CDR2: SGHRS and YFSETQ. The CDR3: CASSLEPVSYNEQFF. The DNA of the CDR3 is TGCGCCAGCAGCTTGGAACCGGTTTCCTACAATGAGCAGTTCTTC.

In its sample, this clonotype was seen a few times. The chain recombines TRBV3-1 with TRBJ2-1; tentative D call: TRBD2 (5 bases). The germline gives CDR1 LGHDT, CDR2 YNNKEL (reference sequence). V lost 4 bases, J lost 3 bases, and 13 bases lay in between. This CDR3 is 15 amino acids long. CDR3 loop: CASSPEAGLYNEQFF. CDR3 in DNA: TGTGCCAGCAGCCCAGAGGCCGGACTCTACAATGAGCAGTTCTTC.

In its sample, this clonotype was seen a few times. The chain couples TRBV6-6 to TRBJ1-2, with 8 nucleotides matching TRBD1. V lost 6 bases to trimming and J lost 8 bases; unmatched junction nucleotides: 5. The CDR3 consists of 12 residues. Germline assignment: CDR1 MNHNY and CDR2 SVGAGI (reference sequence). Written as DNA, the CDR3 is TGTGCCAGCAGAACAGGACAGGGAGGCTACACCTTC. Amino acid sequence: CASRTGQGGYTF.

At least ten counts were recorded for this clonotype. The chain is built from TRBV7-9 and TRBJ1-2, with 9 nucleotides matching TRBD1. The ends lost 5 bases at V and 5 bases at J; junction bases unmatched: 6. Germline V gene sequence: CDR1 SEHNR, CDR2 FQNEAQ (reference sequence). CDR3 length: 14 residues. The CDR3 bases are TGTGCCAGCAGCCGACAGGGGGTTGGGTATGGCTACACCTTC. The encoded protein is CASSRQGVGYGYTF.

This sequence joins TRBV20-1 and TRBJ2-3; 14 nucleotides match TRBD2. Germline trimming cut 6 bases from V and 4 bases from J; bases unmatched to any gene: 9. Germline CDR1 is DFQATT and CDR2 is SNEGSKA (reference sequence). CDR3 length: 16 amino acids. The CDR3 sequence is CSARPGLAGVADTQYF. The DNA of the CDR3 is TGCAGTGCCAGGCCGGGACTAGCGGGAGTAGCAGATACGCAGTATTTT.

V gene TRBV10-3 combines with J gene TRBJ2-7, with D uncertain. The V end lost 6 bases, the J end lost 0 bases, and 12 bases lay between the germline ends. The germline CDR1 and CDR2 sequences are ENHRY and SYGVKD. The CDR3 extends over 14 amino acids. CDR3 DNA sequence: TGTGCCATCAGCCAAATGTTAGACTCCTACGAGCAGTACTTC. Its protein product is CAISQMLDSYEQYF.